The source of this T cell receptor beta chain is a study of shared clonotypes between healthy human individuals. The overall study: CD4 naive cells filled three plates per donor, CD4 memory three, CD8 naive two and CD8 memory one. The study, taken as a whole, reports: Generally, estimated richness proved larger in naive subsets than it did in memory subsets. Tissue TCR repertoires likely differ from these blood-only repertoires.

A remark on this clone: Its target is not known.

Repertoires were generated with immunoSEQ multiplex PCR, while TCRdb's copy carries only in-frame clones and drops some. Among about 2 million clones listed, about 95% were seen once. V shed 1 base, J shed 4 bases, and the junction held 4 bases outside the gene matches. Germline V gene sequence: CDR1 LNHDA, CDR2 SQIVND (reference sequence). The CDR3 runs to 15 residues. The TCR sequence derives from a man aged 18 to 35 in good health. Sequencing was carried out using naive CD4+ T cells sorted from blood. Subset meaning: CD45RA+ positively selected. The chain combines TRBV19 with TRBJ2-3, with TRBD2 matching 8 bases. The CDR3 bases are TGTGCCAGTAGTATAGCGGGAGGGCTGGCAGATACGCAGTATTTT. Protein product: CASSIAGGLADTQYF.